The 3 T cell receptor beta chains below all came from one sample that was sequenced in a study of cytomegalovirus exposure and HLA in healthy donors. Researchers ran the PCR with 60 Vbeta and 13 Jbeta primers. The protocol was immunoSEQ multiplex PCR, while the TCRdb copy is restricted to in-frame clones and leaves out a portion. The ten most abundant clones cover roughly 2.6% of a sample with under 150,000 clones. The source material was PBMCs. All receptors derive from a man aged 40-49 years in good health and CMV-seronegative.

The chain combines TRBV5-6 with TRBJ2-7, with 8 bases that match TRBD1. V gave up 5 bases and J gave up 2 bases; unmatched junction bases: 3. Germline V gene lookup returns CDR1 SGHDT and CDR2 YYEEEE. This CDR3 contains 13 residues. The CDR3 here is CASRKDRAYEQYF. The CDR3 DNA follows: TGTGCCAGCAGGAAGGACAGGGCCTACGAGCAGTACTTC.

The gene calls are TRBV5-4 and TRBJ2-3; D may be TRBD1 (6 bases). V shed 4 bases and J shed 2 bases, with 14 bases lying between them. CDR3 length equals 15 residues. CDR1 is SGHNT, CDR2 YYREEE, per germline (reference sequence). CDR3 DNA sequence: TGTGCCAGCAGCCCGGCAGGGGCAAACACAGATACGCAGTATTTT. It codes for CASSPAGANTDTQYF. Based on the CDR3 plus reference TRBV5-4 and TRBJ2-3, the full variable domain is ETGVTQSPTHLIKTRGQQVTLRCSSQSGHNTVSWYQQALGQGPQFIFQYYREEENGRGNFPPRFSGLQFPNYSSELNVNALELDDSALYLCASSPAGANTDTQYFGPGTRLTVL.

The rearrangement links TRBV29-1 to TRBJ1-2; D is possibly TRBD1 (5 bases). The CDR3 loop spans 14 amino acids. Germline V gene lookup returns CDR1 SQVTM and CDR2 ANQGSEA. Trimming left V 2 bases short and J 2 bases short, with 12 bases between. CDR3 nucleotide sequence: TGCAGCGTTGAAAGCACGGGGGAAAACTATGGCTACACCTTC. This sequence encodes CSVESTGENYGYTF. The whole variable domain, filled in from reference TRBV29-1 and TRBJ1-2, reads SAVISQKPSRDICQRGTSLTIQCQVDSQVTMMFWYRQQPGQSLTLIATANQGSEATYESGFVIDKFPISRPNLTFSTLTVSNMSPEDSSIYLCSVESTGENYGYTFGSGTRLTVV.